What follows describes a single T cell receptor beta chain. What this receptor recognizes is not known. No much larger clone exists at a distance of one base, and base qualities are not known. Library creation used the immunoSEQ multiplex PCR assay. For the multiplex PCR, a mixture combining 60 forward primers for TCR Vbeta segments and 13 reverse primers for TCR Jbeta segments was used. A multiplex PCR assay on genomic DNA amplified the CDR3 region of rearranged TCR beta genes. On the Illumina HiSeq System, the amplified TCR beta libraries were sequenced as 87-base-pair reads. For the original study's pipeline: A later analysis tallied 80 million to 95 million unique TCR beta chains across the 660 or so repertoires, and about 12 million of those chains were shared by two or more donors. Raw reads were error-corrected and collapsed into unique sequences with a nearest-neighbor algorithm that merged closely related sequences to remove PCR and sequencing errors. V, D and J gene segments were assigned by aligning CDR3 sequences to IMGT reference sequences. For a sequence to be retained, at least a six-nucleotide match to both a V gene segment and a J gene segment was required. A rearrangement counted as productive if the CDR3 had no stop codons and remained in frame with V and J, and every other rearrangement counted as non-productive. CDR3 was defined by IMGT convention, running from the second conserved V-encoded cysteine to the conserved J-encoded phenylalanine. In an earlier analysis of around 640 of the donors, sequences lacking an unambiguous match to a single V gene segment were excluded. An earlier analysis of almost 600 of the donors classified V segments as functional when productive rearrangements were above 56.7% and as segregating when the standard deviation between donors was above 5%. To diagnose cytomegalovirus status from the catalog of TCR beta chain sequences, a statistical classification framework was built. In a later analysis, V and J genes were assigned by comparing TCR nucleotide sequences against IMGT/GENE-DB human TR gene sequences. The TCRdist pipeline was used in a later analysis to assign CDR3 sequences and most-parsimonious VDJ recombination scenarios. In a later analysis, each TCR beta chain was defined by its CDR3 amino acid sequence together with its V-gene family, and reads lacking a unique V-gene family were excluded. In a later analysis, nearly 600 highly shared, low-generation-probability nucleotide sequences were removed to address suspected cross-contamination and a sequencing artifact. In a later analysis, a clonal expansion index was calculated for each public chain from normalized within-repertoire ranks of inferred template counts. Generation probabilities in a later analysis came from a VDJ recombination model fitted to out-of-frame rearrangements, and those results were checked against IGoR. In a later analysis, hypergeometric tests were used to score TCR-TCR, TCR-HLA and TCR-CMV co-occurrence, with a repertoire-size bias correction applied to TCR pairs. A later analysis estimated false discovery rates by permuting HLA or CMV assignments 20 times. A later analysis grouped co-occurring TCRs with DBSCAN, adding TCRdist sequence similarity when clustering within HLA-allele-positive subsets. For co-occurrence clustering, repertoires with fewer than 30,000 or more than 120,000 public chains were excluded, along with roughly 5 repertoires with anomalous nucleotide sharing. TCRdb retrieved this table from immuneACCESS and kept in-frame rearrangements only. Not all clones are present; in checked studies, unresolved V genes account for under half, and no reason is known for the remainder. V, J and clone size are those of that table, while D and trimming were read from the DNA. This sample holds approximately 110,000 clones; over 70% were observed only once. Roughly 4.2% of the sample goes to the ten largest clones.

From its cysteine to its phenylalanine, the CDR3 spans 14 amino acids. Only the CDR3 portion is preserved as DNA: 42 bases, with reading frame beginning at the first base. V drops 1 base and J drops 2 bases, leaving 11 bases in between. In the germline V gene (reference sequence), CDR1 corresponds to GTSNPN and CDR2 to SVGIG. The cohort comprised some 700 healthy bone marrow donors. At the time of sampling, every cohort member was nominally healthy, though immune exposures that went unrecorded were likely present. The donor was CMV seropositive and was included in the group of some 290 seropositive cohort members. Each donor provided a peripheral blood sample, and peripheral blood mononuclear cells were used for TCR beta sequencing. The Qiagen DNeasy Blood Extraction Kit was used to extract genomic DNA from the blood cell samples. The data were obtained in a study of cytomegalovirus exposure and HLA in healthy donors (dated by TCRdb to the late 2010s). Describing the broader study: According to an earlier analysis of 587 of the donors, roughly 180 million T cells yielded 95 million to 140 million unique TCR beta sequences and around 300 Gb of sequence data. About 330 gigabases of sequencing data and around 85 million unique TCR sequences made up an early release that covered some 640 HLA-typed donors. Among the roughly 400 genotyped donors, about 85% belonged to the genetic ancestry cluster associated with self-reported Caucasian donors. The study aimed to test whether signatures of past pathogen exposure could be identified by cataloging public T cell receptors. The study used immunosequencing to profile the T cell repertoires of 600 to 850 subjects and linked those repertoires to cytomegalovirus serostatus. Besides the first cohort of roughly 700 subjects, a separate validation cohort made up of roughly 120 different subjects was used. To predict cytomegalovirus infection status, the study combined high-throughput TCR immunosequencing, statistical association of individual TCRs with disease status, and machine learning. A later analysis re-analyzed previously published TCR beta repertoires from 550 to 700 donors and added high-resolution HLA genotyping to study TCR occurrence patterns. Rather than drawing on any new phenotypic data, the later analysis identified candidate immune exposures from TCR beta sequences and the way those sequences occurred across donors. To decide whether each TCR beta V gene segment behaved as functional or pseudogenic, an earlier analysis of over 500 of the donors relied on high-throughput TCR beta sequencing. Alongside the repertoire data, information on donor age, sex, ethnicity and CMV serostatus was compiled. A later genetic analysis used genome-wide SNP genotypes for 398 of the 666 donors, treating that subset as a discovery cohort. All discovery cohort repertoires had been generated using a single sequencing platform. Both class I and class II loci were covered by HLA typing, at four-digit resolution. Typing coverage differed by locus: A, B, C, DRB1 and DQB1 were typed in about 629-630 donors, DQA1 in about 550, DPA1 in approximately 600, and DPB1 in 450 to 480. Several DR-DQ haplotypes were handled as single units for association and clustering, since linkage in the cohort was strong. Among roughly 400 genotyped donors of the cohort, an average of approximately 220,000 unique TCR beta nucleotide sequences was sequenced per donor, of which 15% to 20% were non-productive.

Broad study findings and their caveats: A further reported finding was that TCR beta sequences accurately predicted the HLA-A and HLA-B alleles for most subjects in the first cohort. An association between a missense DCLRE1C variant and V-gene and J-gene trimming of TCR beta chains was found in a later genetic analysis and replicated in an independent cohort. A later analysis found that most CMV-associated TCR beta chains appeared HLA-restricted, with HLA associations seemingly driven largely by CMV exposure. The cohort was sequenced for TCR beta chains only, and without alpha or paired-chain data the features that could be detected were limited. In a later analysis, the rate of TCR association differed among HLA loci, with DRB1 alleles having the most associated TCRs and HLA-C alleles having the fewest. At a false discovery rate of 0.05, a later analysis linked some 17,000 TCR beta sequences to specific HLA alleles. An earlier analysis of approximately 590 of the donors showed that most TCR beta V segments appeared in productive rearrangements either about 90% or about 30% of the time, which broadly matched IMGT annotations. The earlier analysis of 587 of the donors excluded about 16 rarely observed V segments, including chromosome 9 orphons, because counts were too low. It was suggested by the authors that the approach could potentially be generalized to other disease states and immunological phenotypes. A later analysis reported that several top co-occurrence clusters appeared linked to parvovirus B19, influenza, CMV and Epstein-Barr virus. Strong co-occurrence of HLA alleles, especially DR and DQ, made assigning TCR associations to individual alleles difficult. Compared with equally common non-associated chains, HLA-associated TCR beta chains in a later analysis were more clonally expanded and had lower generation probabilities. Immune exposure information for the cohort was limited to CMV serostatus. A cluster of highly shared sequence variants was judged likely to represent a technical artifact of the sequencing pipeline. Because HLA typing was missing for some donors at each locus, association tests included only the typed subset. The classifier was reported to diagnose cytomegalovirus status with high specificity and sensitivity in both the original and validation cohorts. Across donors, most TCR sequences were observed very rarely, whereas some public TCRs were present in many individuals. Because the 87-base-pair reads could not distinguish some IMGT-functional V segments, including TRBV6-2 and TRBV6-3, those segments were excluded. The study gave a list of more than 150 TCR beta chains associated with cytomegalovirus. In a later genetic analysis, fewer N-insertions in productive TCRs were reported among donors in an Asian-associated ancestry cluster than the approximately 670-donor mean. In vitro tests confirmed that a few of the cytomegalovirus-associated TCR beta chains recognize cytomegalovirus antigens. Linkage disequilibrium might explain the correlated functional status among segregating V segments, but an unknown experimental factor could not be ruled out. The presence/absence analyses assumed that sequencing depth was roughly uniform across donors, and that assumption may not be true.

The chain is assembled from TRBV30 and TRBJ2-5, with TRBD2 perhaps the D gene, on 6 matching bases. The sample comprised PBMCs. The sequence derives from a woman between 40 and 50 years old in good health and CMV-seropositive. The CDR3 reads CAWSGGLHQETQYF. The DNA sequence reads TGTGCCTGGAGTGGGGGACTTCATCAAGAGACCCAGTACTTC. Beyond the CDR3, the reference TRBV30 and TRBJ2-5 genes provide the residues; the full variable domain reads: SQTIHQWPATLVQPVGSPLSLECTVEGTSNPNLYWYRQAAGRGLQLLFYSVGIGQISSEVPQNLSASRPQDRQFILSSKKLLLSDSGFYLCAWSGGLHQETQYFGPGTRLLVL.